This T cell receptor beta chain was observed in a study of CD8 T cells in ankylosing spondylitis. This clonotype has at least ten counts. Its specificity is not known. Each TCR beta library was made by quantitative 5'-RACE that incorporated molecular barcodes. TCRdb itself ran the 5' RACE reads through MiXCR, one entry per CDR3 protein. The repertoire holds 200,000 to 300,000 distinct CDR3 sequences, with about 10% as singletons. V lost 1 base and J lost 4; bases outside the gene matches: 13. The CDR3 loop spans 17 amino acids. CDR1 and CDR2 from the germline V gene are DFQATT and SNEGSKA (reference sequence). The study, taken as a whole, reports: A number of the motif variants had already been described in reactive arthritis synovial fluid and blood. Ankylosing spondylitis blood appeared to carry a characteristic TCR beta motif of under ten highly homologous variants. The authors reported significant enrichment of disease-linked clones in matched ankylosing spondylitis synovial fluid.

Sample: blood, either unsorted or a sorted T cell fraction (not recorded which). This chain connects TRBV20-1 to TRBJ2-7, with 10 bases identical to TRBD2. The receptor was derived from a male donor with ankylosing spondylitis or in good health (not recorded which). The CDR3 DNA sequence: TGCAGTGCTAGAGTATTTCGAGCGGGAGGGCCGGATTACGAGCAGTACTTC. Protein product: CSARVFRAGGPDYEQYF.